These 32 T cell receptor beta chains share one sample of origin, sequenced in a study of blood T cell repertoires in COVID-19. This table comes from immunoSEQ multiplex PCR, and its TCRdb copy is limited to in-frame clones, with some not included. The profile shows about 86,000 clones, roughly 88% of them singletons. The material sequenced was peripheral blood. Receptors originate from a woman of 80 years or more with active or convalescent COVID-19.

This chain uses TRBV25-1 with TRBJ1-5; 10 bases align to TRBD1. This CDR3 region has 14 residues. The ends lost 6 bases at V and 5 bases at J; junction bases unmatched: 4. CDR1 MGHDK and CDR2 SYGVNS come from the germline V gene. Here the CDR3 DNA reads TGTGCCAGCAGGGGGACAGGGGTGTATCAGCCCCAGCATTTT. Its translation: CASRGTGVYQPQHF.

This rearrangement joins TRBV28 to TRBJ2-3, with D possibly matching TRBD2 (6 bases). Germline-derived CDR1 and CDR2 are MDHEN and SYDVKM. The CDR3 is made up of 19 amino acids. Between the trimmed V and J ends, which lost 0 bases and 1 base, there was a span of 20 bases. CDR3 in amino acids: CASSLWDSRRGSGTDTQYF. CDR3 nucleotides: TGTGCCAGCAGTTTATGGGACTCTCGGAGGGGTTCAGGCACAGATACGCAGTATTTT.

The chain carries TRBV28 and TRBJ2-1; TRBD1 agrees at 8 bases. The CDR3 consists of 15 residues. J was trimmed by 1 base and V by 7 bases; bases with no gene match: 6. Germline V lookup: CDR1 MDHEN, CDR2 SYDVKM. The CDR3 here is CASTIQGASYNEQFF. The CDR3 nucleotides read TGTGCCAGCACCATCCAGGGGGCATCCTACAATGAGCAGTTCTTC. Looking up the rest from reference TRBV28 and TRBJ2-1 gives the full variable domain: DVKVTQSSRYLVKRTGEKVFLECVQDMDHENMFWYRQDPGLGLRLIYFSYDVKMKEKGDIPEGYSVSREKKERFSLILESASTNQTSMYLCASTIQGASYNEQFFGPGTRLTVL.

The table lists this clone with a count of one. The V call is TRBV7-9, the J call TRBJ2-7; 7 bases are shared with TRBD1. The length of the CDR3 is 15 residues. Germline CDR1 and CDR2: SEHNR and FQNEAQ (reference sequence). V dropped 3 bases and J dropped 2; count of bases not matched to a gene: 7. CDR3 protein: CASSFRDRGTYEQYF. CDR3 bases: TGTGCCAGCAGCTTTAGGGACAGAGGGACCTACGAGCAGTACTTC.

The rearrangement uses TRBV5-4 and TRBJ2-3; 9 nucleotides agree with TRBD1. The CDR3 contains 16 residues. The V gene end was trimmed by 3 bases and the J gene end by 6 bases; junction bases not matched to a gene: 11. Germline CDR1 is SGHNT and CDR2 is YYREEE (reference sequence). CDR3 bases: TGTGCCAGCAGCTCAACTTGGGACAGGGTGTCCGATACGCAGTATTTT. This gives the protein CASSSTWDRVSDTQYF.

The genes are TRBV28 and TRBJ2-4; D is possibly TRBD1 (6 bases). V was shortened by 6 bases and J by 9 bases, with 18 bases between the two germline ends. The germline CDR1 and CDR2 sequences are MDHEN and SYDVKM. This CDR3 has 14 amino acids. CDR3 DNA: TGTGCCAGCAGCAGGCGGCTAGAGGGGGTCATTCAGTACTTC. This codes for CASSRRLEGVIQYF.

This clone was counted at least ten times. The chain is built from TRBV6-5 and TRBJ1-1, with 7 bases matching TRBD1. This CDR3 is 13 amino acids long. The V and J ends lost 7 bases and 4 bases, in that order; junction bases with no gene match: 6. Germline V CDR1 and CDR2: MNHEY, SVGAGI. CDR3 bases: TGTGCCAGCAAGGGGCAGGGGGTCACTGAAGCTTTCTTT. The encoded protein is CASKGQGVTEAFF.

The rearrangement links TRBV27 to TRBJ1-5; D is possibly TRBD1 (6 bases). V dropped 5 bases and J dropped 5 bases, with 16 bases sitting between them. Germline CDR1 reads MNHEY; CDR2 reads SMNVEV (reference sequence). The CDR3 has 15 amino acids. DNA for the CDR3: TGTGCCAGCAGTCCCGGGACACGGTTCTATCAGCCCCAGCATTTT. This sequence encodes CASSPGTRFYQPQHF.

The chain carries TRBV28 and TRBJ2-1; maybe TRBD1 (5 bases). The V and J ends lost 5 bases and 12 bases respectively, with 8 bases between them. From germline, CDR1 is MDHEN and CDR2 SYDVKM. This CDR3 has 10 residues. DNA of the CDR3: TGTGCCAGCAGTGACAGTCGGCAGTTCTTC. Translation gives CASSDSRQFF.

V usage is TRBV7-2 and J usage is TRBJ2-7; D unclear. With 5 bases removed from V and 2 bases from J, the gap between germline ends came to 10 bases. The CDR3 extends over 13 amino acids. The germline gives CDR1 SGHTA, CDR2 FQGNSA. CDR3 nucleotides: TGTGCCAGCAGCCTGCCTCCTACCTACGAGCAGTACTTC. Translating gives CASSLPPTYEQYF.

This clone was found a few times. The chain has TRBV5-1 and TRBJ2-2; the match to TRBD2 covers 11 bases. V was pared by 4 bases and J by 6 bases, with 2 bases of the junction left unmatched. The CDR3 has 14 residues. CDR1 is SGHRS and CDR2 is YFSETQ in the germline V gene. CDR3 region: CASSDSGGAGELFF. CDR3 bases: TGCGCCAGCAGCGATAGCGGGGGGGCCGGGGAGCTGTTTTTT.

The chain links TRBV3-1 (or the pseudogene TRBV3-2) to TRBJ2-3, with TRBD2 identical over 8 bases. The CDR3 covers 12 residues. The ends lost 4 bases at V and 12 bases at J; junction bases unmatched: 6. From germline, CDR1 is LGHDT and CDR2 YNNKEL (reference sequence). CDR3 amino acids: CASSLDSGVQYF. The CDR3 DNA reads as TGTGCCAGCAGCCTAGATAGCGGGGTCCAGTATTTT.

V gene TRBV27 combines with J gene TRBJ2-2; D is possibly TRBD1 (6 bases). V was pared by 2 bases and J by 4 bases, with 8 bases between. The CDR3 consists of 14 residues. The germline gives CDR1 MNHEY, CDR2 SMNVEV (reference sequence). The CDR3, as DNA: TGTGCCAGCAGTTTACAGGGGTTCACCGGGGAGCTGTTTTTT. It translates to CASSLQGFTGELFF.

V is TRBV5-6 and J is TRBJ1-6; unclear D gene. The V gene's germline CDR1 is SGHDT and CDR2 YYEEEE. Trimming pared 1 base from V and 9 bases from J, leaving 11 bases between. CDR3 length: 14 residues. The CDR3 region is CASSLRQVSSPLHF. The DNA for the CDR3 is TGTGCCAGCAGCTTGCGGCAGGTCAGTTCACCCCTCCACTTT.

This clone was detected a few times. The V gene is TRBV28, the J gene TRBJ1-2; no definite D call. V lost 5 bases to trimming and J lost 6 bases, with 10 bases between them. This CDR3 contains 12 residues. The germline V gene encodes CDR1 MDHEN and CDR2 SYDVKM. CDR3 loop: CASSLSGNGYTF. CDR3 in DNA: TGTGCCAGCAGTCTCTCAGGCAATGGCTACACCTTC.

The rearrangement uses TRBV12-3 or TRBV12-4 and TRBJ2-1; TRBD1 agrees at 7 bases. Unmatched junction bases numbered 5, after V lost 6 bases and J lost 12 bases. The CDR3 is 11 residues long. The CDR3 DNA reads as TGTGCCAGCAGCCACCGGGACAGGCAGTTCTTC. Its translation is CASSHRDRQFF.

The V gene is TRBV6-1, the J gene TRBJ1-2, with 7 bases aligning to TRBD1. The CDR3 runs 15 residues. CDR1 and CDR2 from the germline V gene are MNHNS and SASEGT. With V trimmed by 3 bases and J by 7 bases, 11 bases remained unmatched. The CDR3 DNA is TGTGCCAGCAGTGACAGGGGGTTGGTACGGAGTGGCTACACCTTC. Amino acids: CASSDRGLVRSGYTF.

The chain combines TRBV28 with TRBJ1-2; maybe TRBD1 (5 bases). Trimming took off 4 bases at V and 3 bases at J, with 12 bases between the two ends. Germline CDR1 reads MDHEN; CDR2 reads SYDVKM. The CDR3 is 14 residues long. The DNA of the CDR3 is TGTGCCAGCAGTTCCACGGGGGACCACTATGGCTACACCTTC. Its translation: CASSSTGDHYGYTF.

The rearrangement joins TRBV6-5 to TRBJ1-2; tentative D call: TRBD1 (6 bases). The V gene's germline CDR1 is MNHEY and CDR2 SVGAGI. This CDR3 region has 14 residues. The V and J ends lost 11 bases and 6 bases respectively, with 22 bases between them. The CDR3 sequence is CAGSTGPGRDGYTF. The CDR3 DNA sequence: TGTGCCGGATCGACAGGCCCGGGGAGAGATGGCTACACCTTC.

A few counts support this clone. The chain employs TRBV7-3 and TRBJ2-3; possibly TRBD1 for D (6 bases). This CDR3 contains 15 residues. CDR1 SGHTA and CDR2 FQGTGA come from the germline V gene. Trimming removed 2 bases at V and 2 bases at J, with 11 bases between. The CDR3 loop reads CASSLDRDNTDTQYF. The CDR3 coding sequence is TGTGCCAGCAGCTTAGATCGGGACAACACAGATACGCAGTATTTT.

The chain recombines TRBV6-5 with TRBJ2-1, with D maybe TRBD2 (7 bases). CDR1 and CDR2 (germline): MNHEY, SVGAGI. V was clipped by 1 base and J by 7 bases, with 14 bases between them. The CDR3 is 15 amino acids. As DNA, the CDR3 is TGTGCCAGCAGTTACTGGGGGGGGGCCGTTAATGAGCAGTTCTTC. This codes for CASSYWGGAVNEQFF.

This clone has just one count. The chain joins TRBV6-2 or TRBV6-3 to TRBJ2-5, with D uncertain. The V gene lost 0 bases and the J gene lost 3 bases, with 8 bases spanning the gap. CDR1 is MNHEY, CDR2 SVGEGT, per germline. The CDR3 is made up of 14 amino acids. CDR3 loop: CASSYSRREETQYF. The DNA of the CDR3 is TGTGCCAGCAGTTACTCCCGGAGAGAAGAGACCCAGTACTTC.

This clone was observed a few times. The genes are TRBV7-9 and TRBJ1-1, with D unclear. CDR3 length: 12 residues. The V gene's germline CDR1 is SEHNR and CDR2 FQNEAQ (reference sequence). V was cut by 3 bases and J by 9 bases, with 11 bases left in between. The CDR3 DNA reads TGTGCCAGCAGCTTTTCGGGTCGGCAAGCTTTCTTT. Translating gives CASSFSGRQAFF. Full variable domain (rest looked up from reference TRBV7-9 and TRBJ1-1): DTGVSQNPRHKITKRGQNVTFRCDPISEHNRLYWYRQTLGQGPEFLTYFQNEAQLEKSRLLSDRFSAERPKGSFSTLEIQRTEQGDSAMYLCASSFSGRQAFFGQGTRLTVV.

A few counts support this clone. This chain links TRBV6-6 with TRBJ1-2; no clear D gene. Germline V gene sequence: CDR1 MNHNY, CDR2 SVGAGI (reference sequence). Trimming removed 5 bases at V and 4 bases at J, with 17 bases between. CDR3 size: 15 residues. The CDR3 reads CASSPREGYPYGYTF. CDR3 DNA: TGTGCCAGCAGTCCTCGAGAGGGCTATCCCTATGGCTACACCTTC.

The chain uses TRBV10-1 and TRBJ1-2; D is ambiguous. This CDR3 region has 15 residues. From germline, CDR1 is WNHNN and CDR2 SYGVQD (reference sequence). V lost 6 bases to trimming and J lost 2 bases, with 16 bases between them. In DNA form, the CDR3 reads TGCGCCAGCAGCCAATTTGAGGAGAGAAACTATGGCTACACCTTC. It translates to CASSQFEERNYGYTF.

The V call is TRBV28, the J call TRBJ2-7; tentatively, D is TRBD2 (5 bases). From germline, CDR1 is MDHEN and CDR2 SYDVKM. V was cut by 2 bases and J by 3 bases, with 8 bases left in between. The CDR3 extends over 13 amino acids. The CDR3 bases are TGTGCCAGCAGTTTACTCCGGGGCTACGAGCAGTACTTC. Translating gives CASSLLRGYEQYF.

This clone was counted a single time. The DNA for the CDR3 is TGTGCCATCAGCGCCCTTAGCGGGAGGGGTGGAGATACGCAGTATTTT. Translating gives CAISALSGRGGDTQYF. The V gene is TRBV10-3, the J gene TRBJ2-3; TRBD2 matches at 11 bases. Germline loops: CDR1 ENHRY, CDR2 SYGVKD. The CDR3 loop spans 16 amino acids. The V and J ends lost 6 bases and 5 bases, in that order; junction bases with no gene match: 10.

J is TRBJ2-1 and V is TRBV5-5; 9 bases are a match to TRBD2. The V segment lost 4 bases and the J segment 8 bases; nucleotides outside the gene matches: 10. The CDR3 runs to 15 residues. Germline loops: CDR1 SGHKS, CDR2 YYEKEE (reference sequence). The CDR3 sequence is CASSHRGGRAYEQFF. For the CDR3, the DNA is TGTGCCAGCAGCCACAGGGGCGGGAGGGCGTATGAGCAGTTCTTC.

The chain carries TRBV5-4 and TRBJ2-5, with D possibly matching TRBD2 (7 bases). CDR1 is SGHNT and CDR2 is YYREEE in the germline V gene (reference sequence). V shed 4 bases and J shed 5 bases, with 21 bases lying between them. This CDR3 comprises 16 residues. This CDR3 reads CASSPTEGGGWETQYF. The DNA of the CDR3 is TGTGCCAGCAGCCCCACAGAAGGGGGGGGCTGGGAGACCCAGTACTTC.

The V call is TRBV5-1, the J call TRBJ2-2; TRBD1 matches 7 bases. Trimming removed 4 bases from V and 4 bases from J; junction bases left unmatched: 7. Germline values: CDR1 SGHRS, CDR2 YFSETQ. This CDR3 region has 15 residues. The CDR3 nucleotides read TGCGCCAGCAGCCTGGGGACAGTCGCCACCGGGGAGCTGTTTTTT. Residues: CASSLGTVATGELFF.

This chain joins TRBV5-1 and TRBJ1-5, with 10 positions matching TRBD1. The CDR3 totals 15 residues. CDR1 and CDR2 (germline): SGHRS, YFSETQ. V trimming: 0 bases; J trimming: 7 bases; junction bases outside the gene matches: 4. CDR3 sequence: CASSLGTGGGQPQHF. The CDR3 nucleotides are TGCGCCAGCAGCTTGGGGACAGGGGGGGGACAGCCCCAGCATTTT.

This clone was counted a single time. V gene TRBV5-1 combines with J gene TRBJ2-1, with 13 bases aligning to TRBD2. The V gene end was trimmed by 4 bases and the J gene end by 8 bases; junction bases not matched to a gene: 9. The germline CDR1 and CDR2 sequences are SGHRS and YFSETQ. The CDR3 covers 16 residues. The CDR3, as DNA: TGCGCCAGCAGCCCCCGGACTAGCGGGGGCCGGGATGAGCAGTTCTTC. Its protein product is CASSPRTSGGRDEQFF.